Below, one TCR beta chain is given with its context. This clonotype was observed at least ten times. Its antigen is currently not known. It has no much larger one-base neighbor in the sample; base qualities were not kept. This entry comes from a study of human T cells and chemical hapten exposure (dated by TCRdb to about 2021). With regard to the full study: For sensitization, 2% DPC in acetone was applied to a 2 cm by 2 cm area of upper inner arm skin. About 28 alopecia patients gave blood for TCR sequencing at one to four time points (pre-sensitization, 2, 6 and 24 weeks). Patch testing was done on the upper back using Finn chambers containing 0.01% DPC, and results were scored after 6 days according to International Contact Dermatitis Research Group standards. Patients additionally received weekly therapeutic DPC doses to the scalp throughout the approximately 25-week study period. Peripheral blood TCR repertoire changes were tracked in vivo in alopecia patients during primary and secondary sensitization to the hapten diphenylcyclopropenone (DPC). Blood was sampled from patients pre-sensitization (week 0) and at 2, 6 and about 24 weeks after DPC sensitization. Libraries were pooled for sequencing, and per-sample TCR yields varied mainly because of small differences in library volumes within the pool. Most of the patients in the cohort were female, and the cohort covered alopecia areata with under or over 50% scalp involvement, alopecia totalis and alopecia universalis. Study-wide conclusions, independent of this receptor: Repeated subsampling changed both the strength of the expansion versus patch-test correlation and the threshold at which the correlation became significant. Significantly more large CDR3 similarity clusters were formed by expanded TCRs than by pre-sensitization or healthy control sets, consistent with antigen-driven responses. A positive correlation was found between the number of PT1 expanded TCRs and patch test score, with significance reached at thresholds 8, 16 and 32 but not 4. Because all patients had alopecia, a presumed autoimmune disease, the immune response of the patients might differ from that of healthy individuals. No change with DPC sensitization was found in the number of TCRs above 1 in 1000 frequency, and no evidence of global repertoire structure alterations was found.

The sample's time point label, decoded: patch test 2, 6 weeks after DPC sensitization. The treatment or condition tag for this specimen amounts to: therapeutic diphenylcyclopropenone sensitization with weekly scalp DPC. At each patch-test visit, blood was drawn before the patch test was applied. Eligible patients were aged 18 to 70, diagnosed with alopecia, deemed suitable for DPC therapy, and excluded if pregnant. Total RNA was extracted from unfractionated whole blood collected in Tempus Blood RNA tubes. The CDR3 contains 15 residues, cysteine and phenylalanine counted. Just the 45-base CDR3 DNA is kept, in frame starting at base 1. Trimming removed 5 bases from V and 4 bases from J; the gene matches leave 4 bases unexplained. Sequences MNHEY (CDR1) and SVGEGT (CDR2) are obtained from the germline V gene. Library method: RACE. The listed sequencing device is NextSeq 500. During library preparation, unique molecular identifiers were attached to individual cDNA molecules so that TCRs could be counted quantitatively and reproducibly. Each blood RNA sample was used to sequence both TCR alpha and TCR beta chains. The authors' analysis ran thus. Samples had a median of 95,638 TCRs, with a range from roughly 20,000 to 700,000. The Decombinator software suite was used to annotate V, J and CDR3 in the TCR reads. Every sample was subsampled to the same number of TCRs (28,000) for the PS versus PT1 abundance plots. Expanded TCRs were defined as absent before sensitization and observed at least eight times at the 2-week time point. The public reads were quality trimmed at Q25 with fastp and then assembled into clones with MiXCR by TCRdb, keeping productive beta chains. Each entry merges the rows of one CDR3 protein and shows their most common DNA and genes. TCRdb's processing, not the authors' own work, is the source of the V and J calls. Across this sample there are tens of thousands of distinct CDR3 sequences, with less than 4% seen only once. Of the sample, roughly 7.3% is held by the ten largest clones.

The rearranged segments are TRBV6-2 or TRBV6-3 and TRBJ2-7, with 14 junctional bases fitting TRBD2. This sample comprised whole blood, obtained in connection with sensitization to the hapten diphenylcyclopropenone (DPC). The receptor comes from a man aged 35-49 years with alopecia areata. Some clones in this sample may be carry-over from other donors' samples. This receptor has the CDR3 CASSRTSGRSYEQYF. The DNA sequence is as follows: TGTGCCAGCAGTCGGACTAGCGGGAGGTCTTACGAGCAGTACTTC.